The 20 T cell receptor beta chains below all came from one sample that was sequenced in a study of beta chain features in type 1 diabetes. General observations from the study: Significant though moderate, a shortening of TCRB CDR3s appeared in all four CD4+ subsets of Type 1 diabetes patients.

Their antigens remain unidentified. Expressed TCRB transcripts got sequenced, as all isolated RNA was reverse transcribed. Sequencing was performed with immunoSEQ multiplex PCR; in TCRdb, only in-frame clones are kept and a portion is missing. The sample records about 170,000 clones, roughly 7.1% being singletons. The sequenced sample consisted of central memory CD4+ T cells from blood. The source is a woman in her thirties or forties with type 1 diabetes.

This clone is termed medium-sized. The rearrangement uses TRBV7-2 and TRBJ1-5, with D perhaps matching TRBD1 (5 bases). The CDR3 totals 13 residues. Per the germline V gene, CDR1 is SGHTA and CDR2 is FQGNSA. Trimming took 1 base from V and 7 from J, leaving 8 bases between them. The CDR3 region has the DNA TGTGCCAGCAGCTTAGGGGGGGAACAGCCCCAGCATTTT. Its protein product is CASSLGGEQPQHF.

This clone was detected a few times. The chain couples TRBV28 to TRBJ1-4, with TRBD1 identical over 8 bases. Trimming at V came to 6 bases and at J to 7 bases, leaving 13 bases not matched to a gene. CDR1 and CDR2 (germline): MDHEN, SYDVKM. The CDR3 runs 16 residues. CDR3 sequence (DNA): TGTGCCAGCAGCTCCGGACAGGGACGGTCTAGTGAAAAACTGTTTTTT. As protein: CASSSGQGRSSEKLFF.

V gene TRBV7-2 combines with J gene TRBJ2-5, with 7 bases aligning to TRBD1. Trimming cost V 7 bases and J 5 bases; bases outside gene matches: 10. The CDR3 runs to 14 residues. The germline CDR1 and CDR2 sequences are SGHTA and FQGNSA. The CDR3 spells CASTGQTGYETQYF. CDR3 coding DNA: TGTGCCAGCACCGGCCAGACAGGGTACGAGACCCAGTACTTC.

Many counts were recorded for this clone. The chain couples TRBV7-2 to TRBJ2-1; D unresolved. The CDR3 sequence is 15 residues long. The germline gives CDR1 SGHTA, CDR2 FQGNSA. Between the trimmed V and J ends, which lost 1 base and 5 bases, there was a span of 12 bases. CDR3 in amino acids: CASSLDPQVHNEQFF. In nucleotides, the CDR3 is TGTGCCAGCAGCTTAGATCCCCAGGTGCACAATGAGCAGTTCTTC.

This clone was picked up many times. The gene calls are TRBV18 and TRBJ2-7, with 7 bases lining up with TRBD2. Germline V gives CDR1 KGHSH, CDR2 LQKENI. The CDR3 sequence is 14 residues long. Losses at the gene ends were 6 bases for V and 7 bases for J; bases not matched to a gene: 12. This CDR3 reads CASSPREGRGEQYF. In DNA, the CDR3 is TGTGCCAGCTCCCCCAGGGAGGGGCGAGGGGAGCAGTACTTC. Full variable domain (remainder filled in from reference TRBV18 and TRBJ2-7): NAGVMQNPRHLVRRRGQEARLRCSPMKGHSHVYWYRQLPEEGLKFMVYLQKENIIDESGMPKERFSAEFPKEGPSILRIQQVVRGDSAAYFCASSPREGRGEQYFGPGTRLTVT.

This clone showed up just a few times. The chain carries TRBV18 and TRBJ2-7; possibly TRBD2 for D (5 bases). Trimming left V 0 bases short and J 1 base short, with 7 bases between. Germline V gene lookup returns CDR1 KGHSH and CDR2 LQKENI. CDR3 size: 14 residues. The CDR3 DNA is TGTGCCAGCTCACCACCTAGCGTTTCCTACGAGCAGTACTTC. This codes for CASSPPSVSYEQYF.

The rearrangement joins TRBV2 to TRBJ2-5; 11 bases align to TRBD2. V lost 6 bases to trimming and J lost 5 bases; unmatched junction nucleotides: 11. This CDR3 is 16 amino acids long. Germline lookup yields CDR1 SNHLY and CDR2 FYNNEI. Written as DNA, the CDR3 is TGTGCCAGCAGGAGGGGAATTAGCGGGGGGGCCGAGACCCAGTACTTC. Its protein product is CASRRGISGGAETQYF. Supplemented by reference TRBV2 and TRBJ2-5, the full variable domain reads EPEVTQTPSHQVTQMGQEVILRCVPISNHLYFYWYRQILGQKVEFLVSFYNNEISEKSEIFDDQFSVERPDGSNFTLKIRSTKLEDSAMYFCASRRGISGGAETQYFGPGTRLLVL.

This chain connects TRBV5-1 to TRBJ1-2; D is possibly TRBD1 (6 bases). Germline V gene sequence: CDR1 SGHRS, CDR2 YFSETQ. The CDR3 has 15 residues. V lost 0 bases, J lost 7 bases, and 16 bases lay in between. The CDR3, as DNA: TGCGCCAGCAGCTTGGCCGCGTCAGGGGTGCCTGGCTACACCTTC. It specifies CASSLAASGVPGYTF.

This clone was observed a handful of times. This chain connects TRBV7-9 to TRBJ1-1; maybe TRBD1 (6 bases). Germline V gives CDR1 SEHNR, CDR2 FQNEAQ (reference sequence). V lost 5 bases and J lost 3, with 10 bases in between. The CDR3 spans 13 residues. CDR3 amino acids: CASSLQGYTEAFF. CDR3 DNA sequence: TGTGCCAGCAGCCTACAGGGCTACACTGAAGCTTTCTTT.

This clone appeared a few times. CDR3 bases: TGTGCCAGCAGCGAGGGACTAGCGGGCCAAGAGACCCAGTACTTC. Amino acids: CASSEGLAGQETQYF. The chain is built from TRBV9 and TRBJ2-5; 12 bases align to TRBD2. The CDR3 loop spans 15 amino acids. CDR1 and CDR2 (germline): SGDLS, YYNGEE. V gave up 3 bases and J gave up 1 base; unmatched junction bases: 1.

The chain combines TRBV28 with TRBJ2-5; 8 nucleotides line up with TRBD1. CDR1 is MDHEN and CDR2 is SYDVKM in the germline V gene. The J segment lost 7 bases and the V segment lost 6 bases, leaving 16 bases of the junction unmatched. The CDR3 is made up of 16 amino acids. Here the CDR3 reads CASSIPQGARLGTQYF. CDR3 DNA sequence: TGTGCCAGCAGCATACCTCAGGGGGCGCGTCTAGGGACCCAGTACTTC. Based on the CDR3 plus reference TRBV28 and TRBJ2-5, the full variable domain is DVKVTQSSRYLVKRTGEKVFLECVQDMDHENMFWYRQDPGLGLRLIYFSYDVKMKEKGDIPEGYSVSREKKERFSLILESASTNQTSMYLCASSIPQGARLGTQYFGPGTRLLVL.

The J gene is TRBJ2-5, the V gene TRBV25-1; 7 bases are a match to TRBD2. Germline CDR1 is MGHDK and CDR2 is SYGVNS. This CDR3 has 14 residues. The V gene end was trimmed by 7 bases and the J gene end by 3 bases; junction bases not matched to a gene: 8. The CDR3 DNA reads TGTGCCAGCACCCCGACTAGCCGCAAAGAGACCCAGTACTTC. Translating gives CASTPTSRKETQYF.

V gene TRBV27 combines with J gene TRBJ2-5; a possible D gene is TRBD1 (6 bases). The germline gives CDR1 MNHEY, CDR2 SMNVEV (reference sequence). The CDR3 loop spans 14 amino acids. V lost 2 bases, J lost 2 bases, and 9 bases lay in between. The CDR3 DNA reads TGTGCCAGCAGTTTAAACGACAGGCAAGAGACCCAGTACTTC. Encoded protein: CASSLNDRQETQYF.

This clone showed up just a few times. The CDR3 DNA follows: TGTGCCAGCAGCTCGGGACAGTGGAATGAAAAACTGTTTTTT. The encoded protein is CASSSGQWNEKLFF. V and J are TRBV5-4 and TRBJ1-4; 7 positions match TRBD1. Trimming removed 3 bases from V and 5 bases from J; junction bases left unmatched: 4. Germline CDR1 reads SGHNT; CDR2 reads YYREEE (reference sequence). The CDR3 runs to 14 residues.

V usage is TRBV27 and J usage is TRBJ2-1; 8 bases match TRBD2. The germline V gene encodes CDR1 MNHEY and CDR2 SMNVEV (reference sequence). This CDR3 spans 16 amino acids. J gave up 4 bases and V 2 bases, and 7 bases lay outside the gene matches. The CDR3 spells CASSLGGTRPYNEQFF. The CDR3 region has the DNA TGTGCCAGCAGTTTAGGGGGGACTAGGCCTTACAATGAGCAGTTCTTC.

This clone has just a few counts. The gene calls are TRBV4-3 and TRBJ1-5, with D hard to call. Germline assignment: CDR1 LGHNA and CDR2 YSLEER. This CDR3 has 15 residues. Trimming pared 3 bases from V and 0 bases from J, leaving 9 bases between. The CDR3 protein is CASSQEIYSNQPQHF. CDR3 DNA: TGCGCCAGCAGCCAGGAGATTTATAGCAATCAGCCCCAGCATTTT.

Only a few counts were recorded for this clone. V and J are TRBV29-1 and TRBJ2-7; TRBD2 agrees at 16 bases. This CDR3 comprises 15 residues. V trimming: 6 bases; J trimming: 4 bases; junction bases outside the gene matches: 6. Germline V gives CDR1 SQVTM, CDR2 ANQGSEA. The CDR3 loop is CSVSGTSGRAYEQYF. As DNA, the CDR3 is TGCAGCGTCTCCGGGACTAGCGGGAGGGCTTACGAGCAGTACTTC.

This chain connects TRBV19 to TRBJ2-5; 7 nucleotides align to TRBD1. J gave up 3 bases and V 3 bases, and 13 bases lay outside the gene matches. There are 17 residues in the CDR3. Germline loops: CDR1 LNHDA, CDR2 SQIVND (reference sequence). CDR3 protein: CASSIIPGTASEETQYF. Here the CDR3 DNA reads TGTGCCAGTAGTATTATTCCCGGGACAGCTTCGGAAGAGACCCAGTACTTC.

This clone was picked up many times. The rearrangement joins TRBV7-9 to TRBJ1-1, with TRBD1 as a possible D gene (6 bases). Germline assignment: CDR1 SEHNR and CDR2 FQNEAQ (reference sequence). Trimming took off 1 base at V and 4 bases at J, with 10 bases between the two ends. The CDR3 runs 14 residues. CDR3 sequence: CASSLGGTITEAFF. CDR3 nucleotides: TGTGCCAGCAGCTTAGGAGGGACAATCACTGAAGCTTTCTTT.

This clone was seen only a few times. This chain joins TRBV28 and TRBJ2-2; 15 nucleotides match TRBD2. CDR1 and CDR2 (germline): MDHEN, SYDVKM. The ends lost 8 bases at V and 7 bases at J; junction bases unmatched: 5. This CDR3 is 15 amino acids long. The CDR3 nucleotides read TGTGCCAGCCGGACTAGCGGGAGGGGAGTCGGGGAGCTGTTTTTT. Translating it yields CASRTSGRGVGELFF.